This TCR beta chain was sequenced in a study of OX40 agonist ivuxolimab in advanced cancers. Germline lookup yields CDR1 SGHAT and CDR2 FQNNGV. The CDR3 covers 16 residues. Trimming took 1 base from V and 2 from J, leaving 14 bases between them. Clones were read by immunoSEQ multiplex PCR, and TCRdb kept only the in-frame ones, dropping some. Seen here are 77,000 or so clones, approximately 85% observed once, and the top ten hold less than 2.5%. This TCR was recovered from an adult with an advanced solid tumor such as melanoma, head and neck, liver or kidney cancer. The chain links TRBV11-2 to TRBJ2-5; D may be TRBD2 (5 bases). Source: CD4+ or CD8+ T cells sorted from blood, taken in a trial of the OX40 agonist ivuxolimab. In nucleotides, the CDR3 is TGTGCCAGCAGCTTAGCCCTAAGCGGTCGTCAAGAGACCCAGTACTTC. It translates to CASSLALSGRQETQYF.